There are a few counts of the clone carrying this T cell receptor (beta chain). The source of the sample is a study of beta chain features in type 1 diabetes. Of the isolated RNA, all was reverse transcribed, and so the sequenced material was expressed TCRB transcripts. The method was immunoSEQ multiplex PCR; TCRdb's version includes in-frame clones alone and lacks a portion of them. Of hundreds of thousands of clones listed, roughly 16% were seen once; the top ten hold 0.023%. A sort by CD45RO/CCR7/CD25/CD127/CD95/CD27 yielded CD4+ naive, central memory, regulatory and stem cell-like memory cells. Sort purity for all populations was recorded as exceeding 98%. The CDR3 is 11 amino acids. Germline V gene sequence: CDR1 DFQATT, CDR2 SNEGSKA (reference sequence). Between the trimmed V and J ends, which lost 1 base and 8 bases, there was a span of 6 bases.

This clonotype was sampled from a woman aged 18-29 years in good health. Sequenced material: naive CD4+ T cells from blood. The rearrangement joins TRBV20-1 to TRBJ2-4; D remains unclear. The CDR3 DNA reads as TGCAGTGCTAGAGCGTTAGACATTCAGTACTTC. Amino acids: CSARALDIQYF.